The sequence of this T cell receptor (beta chain) was determined in a study of shared clonotypes between healthy human individuals. Whole-study findings and limits: Sampling covered nothing but blood. Tissue TCR repertoires likely differ from those found in blood. The authors expected sequencing depth to affect clonotype sharing among donors.

The germline gives CDR1 SGHDT, CDR2 YYEEEE. The CDR3 is 14 residues long. V lost 5 bases, J lost 7 bases, and 9 bases stayed unmatched. This clone appeared a single time. Antigen unknown. Assay: immunoSEQ multiplex PCR; the TCRdb copy retains only in-frame clones and omits some. The sample yields about 490,000 clones, 70% to 80% seen once. The sequenced sample was PBMCs. The receptor was derived from a woman aged 40 to 49 in good health. Some clones in this sample may be carry-over from other donors' samples. This sequence joins TRBV5-6 and TRBJ1-2; 9 bases match TRBD1. The chain's CDR3 is CASSAGQGFGGYTF. CDR3 coding DNA: TGTGCCAGCAGTGCGGGACAGGGCTTCGGTGGCTACACCTTC.